The rows below give T cell receptor beta chains drawn from one sample of a study of blood T cell repertoires in COVID-19. Assay used: immunoSEQ multiplex PCR; TCRdb lists only in-frame clones, some missing. This sample has fewer than 250,000 clones, with approximately 83% found just once. Sample: PBMCs or T cells enriched from blood (not recorded which). These receptor sequences come from a woman in her 40s with acute COVID-19. Both conserved end residues are part of each CDR3. The order of the fields is clone size, J gene, V gene, D gene, CDR3 protein, CDR3 DNA. A D gene is named only where the DNA matches it firmly. Not every row has a clone size; where given, it reads once, few, many or a size class.

>-|TRBJ1-5|TRBV12-3/TRBV12-4|-
CASRLGDQPQHF
TGTGCCAGCAGACTCGGGGATCAGCCCCAGCATTTT
>-|TRBJ1-2|TRBV28|-
CASSLAGQNYGYTF
TGTGCCAGCAGTTTGGCTGGGCAGAACTATGGCTACACCTTC
>-|TRBJ1-2|TRBV28|-
CASRGGKANYGYTF
TGTGCCAGCAGGGGAGGTAAAGCTAACTATGGCTACACCTTC
>-|TRBJ2-1|TRBV10-3|TRBD2
CATLGPPGLAGLDEQFF
TGTGCCACCCTAGGCCCTCCGGGACTAGCGGGACTAGATGAGCAGTTCTTC
>-|TRBJ2-1|TRBV7-3|TRBD2
CASSPQGGAGDSYNEQFF
TGTGCCAGCAGCCCCCAGGGCGGGGCGGGAGATTCCTACAATGAGCAGTTCTTC
>-|TRBJ1-1|TRBV3-1/TRBV3-2|-
CASSPEDGYNTEAFF
TGTGCCAGCAGCCCGGAGGACGGGTACAACACTGAAGCTTTCTTT
>-|TRBJ2-7|TRBV5-5|TRBD1
CASSPGTGGTVEQYF
TGTGCCAGCAGCCCAGGGACAGGGGGGACCGTCGAGCAGTACTTC
>-|TRBJ2-5|TRBV28|TRBD2
CASSLGSGRALRQETQYF
TGTGCCAGCAGTTTAGGTAGCGGGAGGGCCCTCCGACAAGAGACCCAGTACTTC
>once|TRBJ1-5|TRBV15|TRBD1
CATSRQGHYSNQPQHF
TGTGCCACCAGCCGACAGGGCCATTATAGCAATCAGCCCCAGCATTTT
>-|TRBJ1-5|TRBV12-3/TRBV12-4|-
CASSLAFNQPQHF
TGTGCCAGCAGTTTAGCCTTCAATCAGCCCCAGCATTTT
>few|TRBJ1-3|TRBV11-2|-
CASSFVRTGLSGNTIYF
TGTGCCAGCAGCTTTGTGCGCACAGGGCTCTCTGGAAACACCATATATTTT
>-|TRBJ2-7|TRBV28|-
CASKMGGGFEQYF
TGTGCCAGCAAAATGGGTGGGGGGTTCGAGCAGTACTTC
>-|TRBJ2-1|TRBV30|-
CAWSDGSPYNEQFF
TGTGCCTGGAGTGACGGGAGCCCCTACAATGAGCAGTTCTTC
>-|TRBJ2-7|TRBV7-8|-
CASSSGRAGYEQYF
TGTGCCAGCAGCTCCGGACGCGCGGGCTACGAGCAGTACTTC
>-|TRBJ1-5|TRBV6-2/TRBV6-3|-
CASSFGGTGNQPQHF
TGTGCCAGCAGTTTCGGGGGGACGGGCAATCAGCCCCAGCATTTT
>-|TRBJ1-6|TRBV2|TRBD1
CASSGGQANSPLHF
TGTGCCAGCAGTGGGGGACAGGCCAATTCACCCCTCCACTTT
>-|TRBJ2-3|TRBV6-4|TRBD1
CASSEQGADTQYF
TGTGCCAGCAGTGAACAGGGGGCAGATACGCAGTATTTT
>-|TRBJ2-2|TRBV7-3|-
CASSFLPGTSNTGELFF
TGTGCCAGCAGTTTCTTACCCGGGACTTCGAACACCGGGGAGCTGTTTTTT
>-|TRBJ1-5|TRBV27|TRBD1
CASRDPGGGQPQHF
TGTGCCAGCAGGGACCCAGGGGGCGGACAGCCCCAGCATTTT
>-|TRBJ2-1|TRBV19|TRBD2
CASRDPSGNSYNEQFF
TGTGCCAGTAGGGATCCGAGCGGGAACTCCTACAATGAGCAGTTCTTC
>once|TRBJ2-1|TRBV10-3|-
CAISESSEQFF
TGTGCCATCAGTGAGTCCAGTGAGCAGTTCTTC
>-|TRBJ2-7|TRBV11-2|-
CASSSQADSRYDEQYF
TGTGCCAGCAGCTCCCAGGCGGACAGTAGGTACGACGAGCAGTACTTC
>-|TRBJ2-3|TRBV9|-
CASNPLGPDTQYF
TGTGCCAGCAACCCTTTGGGGCCAGATACGCAGTATTTT
>-|TRBJ2-5|TRBV27|-
CASSWGPGEGETQYF
TGTGCCAGCAGTTGGGGGCCAGGGGAGGGGGAGACCCAGTACTTC
>-|TRBJ1-5|TRBV6-1|-
CASSEPIRGYQPQHF
TGTGCCAGCAGTGAACCTATCAGGGGTTATCAGCCCCAGCATTTT
>-|TRBJ2-3|TRBV18|TRBD1
CASSGDRTDTQYF
TGTGCCAGCTCGGGGGACAGGACAGATACGCAGTATTTT
>-|TRBJ2-3|TRBV4-1|TRBD2
CASSQDRGLAGGPSTDTQYF
TGCGCCAGCAGCCAAGATCGTGGACTAGCGGGAGGGCCGAGCACAGATACGCAGTATTTT
>-|TRBJ2-5|TRBV3-1/TRBV3-2|-
CASSQFQGQETQYF
TGTGCCAGCAGCCAATTTCAGGGGCAAGAGACCCAGTACTTC
>-|TRBJ2-7|TRBV11-2|-
CASSLIQSRYEQYF
TGTGCCAGCAGCTTAATACAGTCTCGTTACGAGCAGTACTTC
>-|TRBJ1-5|TRBV10-2|-
CASTPRMAVNQPQHF
TGCGCCAGCACCCCGCGGATGGCGGTAAATCAGCCCCAGCATTTT
>-|TRBJ2-7|TRBV12-3/TRBV12-4|TRBD1
CASKPDRGLEQYF
TGTGCCAGCAAGCCCGACAGGGGGCTCGAGCAGTACTTC
>once|TRBJ2-3|TRBV9|TRBD1
CASSVMGQGTDTQYF
TGTGCCAGCAGCGTAATGGGACAGGGAACAGATACGCAGTATTTT
>-|TRBJ2-7|TRBV27|-
CASRGLALYEQYF
TGTGCCAGCAGGGGACTGGCCCTCTACGAGCAGTACTTC
>-|TRBJ1-1|TRBV27|TRBD1
CASSWTGRDTEAFF
TGTGCCAGCAGTTGGACAGGGAGGGACACTGAAGCTTTCTTT
>few|TRBJ1-1|TRBV3-1/TRBV3-2|-
CASSPPRPGGSTEAFF
TGTGCCAGCAGCCCGCCGAGGCCTGGGGGGAGCACTGAAGCTTTCTTT